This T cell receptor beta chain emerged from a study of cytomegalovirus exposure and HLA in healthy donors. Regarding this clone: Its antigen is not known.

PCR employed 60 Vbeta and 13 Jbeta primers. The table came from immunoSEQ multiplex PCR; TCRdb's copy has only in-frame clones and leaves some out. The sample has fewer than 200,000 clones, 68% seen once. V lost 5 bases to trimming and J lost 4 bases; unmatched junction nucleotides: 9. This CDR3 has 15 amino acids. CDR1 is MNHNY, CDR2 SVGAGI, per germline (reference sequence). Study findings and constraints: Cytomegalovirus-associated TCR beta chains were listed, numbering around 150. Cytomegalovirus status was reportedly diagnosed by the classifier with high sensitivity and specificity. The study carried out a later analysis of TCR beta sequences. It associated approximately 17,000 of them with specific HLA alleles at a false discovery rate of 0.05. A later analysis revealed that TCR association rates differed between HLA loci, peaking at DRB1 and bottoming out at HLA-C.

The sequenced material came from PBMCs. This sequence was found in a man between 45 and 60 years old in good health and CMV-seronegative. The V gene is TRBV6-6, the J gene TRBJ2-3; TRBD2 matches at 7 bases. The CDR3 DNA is TGTGCCAGCAGTCTTCCGAGGAGCGGGGCAGATACGCAGTATTTT. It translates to CASSLPRSGADTQYF.